The 18 T cell receptor beta chains listed next were all sequenced from one sample in a study of blood T cell repertoires in COVID-19. Libraries were prepared by immunoSEQ multiplex PCR; TCRdb keeps only in-frame clonotypes and omits some of them. The profile covers around 140,000 clones, with roughly 88% appearing a single time and approximately 4.5% taken by the ten largest. Sequencing used PBMCs or T cells enriched from blood (not recorded which). The receptors were sampled from a man aged 45 to 65 who had recovered from COVID-19.

This clone was picked up a small number of times. This chain uses TRBV28 with TRBJ1-5; D remains unclear. The V end was cut by 7 bases, the J end by 2 bases, with 6 bases between. The CDR3 loop spans 12 amino acids. Per germline, CDR1 MDHEN and CDR2 SYDVKM. The CDR3 here is CASNQGNQPQHF. In DNA, the CDR3 is TGTGCCAGCAATCAGGGCAATCAGCCCCAGCATTTT.

A few counts support this clone. J is TRBJ2-2 and V is TRBV18, with 11 positions matching TRBD2. The CDR3 has 16 residues. From germline, CDR1 is KGHSH and CDR2 LQKENI. With V trimmed by 4 bases and J by 9 bases, 10 bases remained unmatched. CDR3 in DNA: TGTGCCAGCTCACGAAGTAGCGGGAGGGCGGCGCGGGAGCTGTTTTTT. Amino acids: CASSRSSGRAARELFF.

The chain employs TRBV5-4 and TRBJ2-5; 8 bases map to TRBD2. Germline V gives CDR1 SGHNT, CDR2 YYREEE (reference sequence). The CDR3 runs to 15 residues. Trimming took 0 bases from V and 2 from J; bases not matched to a gene: 3. The chain's CDR3 is CASSLGAGVQETQYF. As DNA, the CDR3 is TGTGCCAGCAGCTTGGGAGCGGGGGTACAAGAGACCCAGTACTTC.

The V call is TRBV29-1, the J call TRBJ1-2; D possibly corresponds to TRBD1 (6 bases). The V gene's germline CDR1 is SQVTM and CDR2 ANQGSEA. V lost 4 bases to trimming and J lost 4 bases, with 19 bases between them. This CDR3 comprises 15 residues. CDR3 in amino acids: CSVGGGNRDLYGYTF. The CDR3, as DNA: TGCAGCGTTGGGGGGGGCAACAGGGACCTCTATGGCTACACCTTC.

The rearrangement uses TRBV18 and TRBJ2-7, with D possibly being TRBD2 (6 bases). V was clipped by 3 bases and J by 6 bases, with 12 bases between them. Germline CDR1 and CDR2: KGHSH and LQKENI. CDR3 size: 13 residues. This CDR3 reads CASSPLQEGEQYV. In DNA, the CDR3 is TGTGCCAGCTCACCCCTACAGGAGGGCGAGCAGTACGTC.

V usage is TRBV30 and J usage is TRBJ2-1; 8 bases are shared with TRBD2. Germline trimming cut 0 bases from V and 7 bases from J; bases unmatched to any gene: 17. This CDR3 region has 18 residues. Germline assignment: CDR1 GTSNPN and CDR2 SVGIG (reference sequence). CDR3 in amino acids: CAWSVQVSGRPIWNEQFF. CDR3 sequence (DNA): TGTGCCTGGAGTGTACAGGTGAGCGGGAGACCCATCTGGAATGAGCAGTTCTTC.

The chain joins TRBV5-5 to TRBJ1-2; TRBD1 matches at 8 bases. Trimming took 0 bases from V and 8 from J; bases not matched to a gene: 6. CDR1 is SGHKS and CDR2 is YYEKEE in the germline V gene (reference sequence). This CDR3 has 14 residues. DNA for the CDR3: TGTGCCAGCAGCTTGGGCAGGGGGCAACGAGGCTACACCTTC. It translates to CASSLGRGQRGYTF.

This clone was detected only a few times. DNA of the CDR3: TGTGCCAGCAGCCTAGGGAGTACATCTCCCTCGGGTGGCTACACCTTC. Residues: CASSLGSTSPSGGYTF. The V gene is TRBV6-2 or TRBV6-3, the J gene TRBJ1-2; D not certain. The CDR3 runs 16 residues. V lost 6 bases and J 7 bases, leaving 24 bases between the germline ends. Germline V gives CDR1 MNHEY, CDR2 SVGEGT.

This chain joins TRBV7-3 and TRBJ1-3; D unclear. The V end was cut by 5 bases, the J end by 2 bases, with 10 bases between. Germline assignment: CDR1 SGHTA and CDR2 FQGTGA. The CDR3 has 14 amino acids. As DNA, the CDR3 is TGTGCCAGCAGCGGCGGGTTGACTGGAAACACCATATATTTT. Translated, it gives CASSGGLTGNTIYF.

This rearrangement joins TRBV5-8 to TRBJ1-4, with a weak D call TRBD1 (5 bases). With 3 bases removed from V and 8 bases from J, the gap between germline ends came to 20 bases. Per the germline V gene, CDR1 is SGHTS and CDR2 is YDEGEE. The CDR3 contains 16 residues. The CDR3 DNA reads as TGTGCCAGCAGCTCCCGCGGGGCCGGTACGGAAGAAAAACTGTTTTTT. This translates into CASSSRGAGTEEKLFF.

V is TRBV19 and J is TRBJ2-7, with 9 nucleotides matching TRBD2. CDR1 LNHDA and CDR2 SQIVND come from the germline V gene (reference sequence). The trim removed 4 bases at V and 6 bases at J, leaving 4 bases unmatched. This CDR3 is 13 amino acids long. The CDR3 region is CASSSLAGSEQYV. The CDR3 region has the DNA TGTGCCAGTAGTAGTCTAGCGGGGAGCGAGCAGTACGTC.

The rearrangement uses TRBV9 and TRBJ2-5, with TRBD2 identical over 9 bases. The V gene's germline CDR1 is SGDLS and CDR2 YYNGEE. With 0 bases clipped from V and 4 bases from J, the junction kept 4 bases outside the gene matches. The CDR3 is made up of 15 amino acids. CDR3 in DNA: TGTGCCAGCAGCGTAGGCGGAGCGGGAGGAGAGACCCAGTACTTC. It translates to CASSVGGAGGETQYF. Using reference TRBV9 and TRBJ2-5 for the parts outside the CDR3, the full variable domain is DSGVTQTPKHLITATGQRVTLRCSPRSGDLSVYWYQQSLDQGLQFLIQYYNGEERAKGNILERFSAQQFPDLHSELNLSSLELGDSALYFCASSVGGAGGETQYFGPGTRLLVL.

This chain connects TRBV19 to TRBJ2-1, with 10 bases that match TRBD2. There are 15 residues in the CDR3. Germline loops: CDR1 LNHDA, CDR2 SQIVND (reference sequence). V lost 7 bases to trimming and J lost 6 bases; unmatched junction nucleotides: 9. CDR3: CASTQRTSGINEQFF. For the CDR3, the DNA is TGTGCCAGTACCCAACGGACTAGCGGTATCAATGAGCAGTTCTTC.

Here the CDR3 reads CASSFGMRRVNSYNEQFF. The CDR3 DNA sequence: TGCGCCAGCAGCTTCGGTATGAGGCGGGTGAACTCCTACAATGAGCAGTTCTTC. The chain combines TRBV5-1 with TRBJ2-1, with D maybe TRBD2 (5 bases). This CDR3 has 18 amino acids. Germline assignment: CDR1 SGHRS and CDR2 YFSETQ. Trimming took off 2 bases at V and 0 bases at J, with 18 bases between the two ends.

V and J are TRBV6-5 and TRBJ1-1; TRBD1 might be the D (5 bases). V was trimmed by 4 bases and J by 1 base, leaving 10 bases between them. The CDR3 has 14 amino acids. Germline-derived CDR1 and CDR2 are MNHEY and SVGAGI. The CDR3 is CASSWRQQNTEAFF. In DNA form, the CDR3 reads TGTGCCAGCAGTTGGAGACAGCAGAACACTGAAGCTTTCTTT.

The rearrangement joins TRBV3-1 (or the pseudogene TRBV3-2) to TRBJ2-1; 10 bases match TRBD2. In germline, CDR1 is LGHDT, CDR2 YNNKEL (reference sequence). The CDR3 is made up of 14 amino acids. Unmatched junction bases numbered 6, after V lost 7 bases and J lost 6 bases. CDR3 protein: CASTQRGGSNEQFF. CDR3 coding DNA: TGTGCCAGCACTCAGCGGGGGGGTAGCAATGAGCAGTTCTTC.

The V and J genes are TRBV28 and TRBJ2-7; D uncertain. With 3 bases removed from V and 5 bases from J, the gap between germline ends came to 5 bases. CDR1 is MDHEN and CDR2 is SYDVKM in the germline V gene. CDR3 length: 11 amino acids. The CDR3 is CASSFFNEQYF. CDR3 nucleotides: TGTGCCAGCAGTTTTTTCAACGAGCAGTACTTC. Full variable domain (remainder filled in from reference TRBV28 and TRBJ2-7): DVKVTQSSRYLVKRTGEKVFLECVQDMDHENMFWYRQDPGLGLRLIYFSYDVKMKEKGDIPEGYSVSREKKERFSLILESASTNQTSMYLCASSFFNEQYFGPGTRLTVT.

The J gene is TRBJ2-7, the V gene TRBV11-3; 8 positions agree with TRBD1. With V trimmed by 5 bases and J by 7 bases, 10 bases remained unmatched. Germline V gene data show CDR1 as SGHNT and CDR2 as YENEEA. This CDR3 has 14 residues. The chain's CDR3 is CASSPRDRSGEQYV. The CDR3 nucleotides read TGTGCCAGCAGCCCCAGGGACAGGTCCGGGGAGCAGTACGTC.